The TCR beta chain under discussion was sequenced for a study of blood T cell repertoires in COVID-19. At the level of the study: From the United States, Italy and Spain came samples of acute and convalescent COVID-19. From T cells, B-cell-depleted T cells, or PBMCs came the material, which was cDNA or gDNA.

CDR3 length: 14 residues. CDR1 and CDR2 from the germline V gene are MNHEY and SVGAGI. The trim removed 5 bases at V and 5 bases at J, leaving 7 bases unmatched. As originally analysed: Amplified reference gene primers provided the basis for estimating nucleated cell counts. Profiling relied on immunoSEQ multiplex PCR, and the TCRdb table lists in-frame clones only, not all of them. Clonal size and the V and J genes are those of that table, whereas D and trimming came from the DNA. The profile shows about 190,000 clones, around 84% of them singletons. The chain uses TRBV6-5 and TRBJ2-5, with TRBD1 matching over 8 bases. The TCR was taken from a man aged 25 to 45 with active or convalescent COVID-19. Sequenced: peripheral blood. CDR3 sequence (DNA): TGTGCCAGCAGTCGACCAGGGGGCTGGGAGACCCAGTACTTC. The encoded protein is CASSRPGGWETQYF.